This T cell receptor beta chain was observed in a study of blood T cell repertoires in COVID-19. The overall study: COVID-19 samples from acute and convalescent phases originated in the United States, Italy and Spain. From T cells, B-cell-depleted T cells, or PBMCs came the material, which was cDNA or gDNA.

The CDR3 length is 13 residues. Germline V gives CDR1 SGHRS, CDR2 YFSETQ. V lost 4 bases, J lost 0 bases, and 7 bases lay in between. The table came from immunoSEQ multiplex PCR; TCRdb's copy has only in-frame clones and leaves some out. The sample records more than 150,000 clones, 80% to 85% being singletons. The source of this sequence is a woman aged 60-75 years with acute or convalescent COVID-19. The chain uses TRBV5-1 and TRBJ1-1; D is undetermined. Sequencing was carried out using peripheral blood. CDR3 DNA: TGCGCCAGCAGCCAACAGATGAACACTGAAGCTTTCTTT. It translates to CASSQQMNTEAFF. The full variable domain, completed using reference TRBV5-1 and TRBJ1-1, is KAGVTQTPRYLIKTRGQQVTLSCSPISGHRSVSWYQQTPGQGLQFLFEYFSETQRNKGNFPGRFSGRQFSNSRSEMNVSTLELGDSALYLCASSQQMNTEAFFGQGTRLTVV.